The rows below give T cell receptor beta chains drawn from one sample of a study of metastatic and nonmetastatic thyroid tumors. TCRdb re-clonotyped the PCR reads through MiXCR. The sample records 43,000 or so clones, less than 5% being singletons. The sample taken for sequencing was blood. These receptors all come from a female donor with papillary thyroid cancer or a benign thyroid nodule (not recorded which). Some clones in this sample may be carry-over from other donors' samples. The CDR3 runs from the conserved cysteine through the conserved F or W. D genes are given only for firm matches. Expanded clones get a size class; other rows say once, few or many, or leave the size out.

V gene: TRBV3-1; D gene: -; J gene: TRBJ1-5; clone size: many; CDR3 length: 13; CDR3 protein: CASSQERGMAQHF; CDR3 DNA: TGTGCCAGCAGCCAAGAAAGAGGGATGGCCCAGCATTTT
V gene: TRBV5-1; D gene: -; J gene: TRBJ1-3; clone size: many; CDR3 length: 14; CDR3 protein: CASSLAGAGNTIYF; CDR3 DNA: TGCGCCAGCAGCTTGGCAGGGGCTGGAAACACCATATATTTT
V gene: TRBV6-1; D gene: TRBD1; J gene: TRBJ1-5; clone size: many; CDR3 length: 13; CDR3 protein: CASLGQGHQPQHF; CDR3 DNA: TGTGCCAGCCTGGGACAGGGGCATCAGCCCCAGCATTTT
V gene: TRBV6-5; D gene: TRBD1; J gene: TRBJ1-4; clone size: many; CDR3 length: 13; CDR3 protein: CASSYTSRTGLFF; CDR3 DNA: TGTGCCAGCAGTTACACGAGTAGGACAGGGCTGTTTTTT
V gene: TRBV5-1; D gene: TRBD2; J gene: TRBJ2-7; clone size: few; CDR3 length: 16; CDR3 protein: CASSLYIVGLAGEKYF; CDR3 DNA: TGCGCCAGCAGCTTGTATATAGTTGGACTAGCGGGAGAGAAGTACTTC
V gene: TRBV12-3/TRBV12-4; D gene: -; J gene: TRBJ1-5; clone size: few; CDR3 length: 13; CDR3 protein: CASISQGNQPQHF; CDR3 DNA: TGTGCCAGCATCTCACAGGGAAATCAGCCCCAGCATTTC
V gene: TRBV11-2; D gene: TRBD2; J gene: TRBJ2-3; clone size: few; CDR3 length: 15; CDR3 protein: CASSRNSGSADTQYF; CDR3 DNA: TGTGCCAGCAGCCGCAATAGCGGGAGCGCAGATACGCAGTATTTT
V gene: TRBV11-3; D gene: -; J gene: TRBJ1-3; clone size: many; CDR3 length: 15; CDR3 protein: CASSLDGRAGNTIYF; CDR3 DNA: TGTGCCAGCAGCTTAGATGGCAGAGCTGGAAACACCATATATTTT
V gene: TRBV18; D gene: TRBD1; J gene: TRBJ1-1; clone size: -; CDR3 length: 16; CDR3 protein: CASSPSRDRGGTEAFF; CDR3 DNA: TGTGCCAGCTCACCATCCCGGGACAGGGGAGGCACTGAAGCTTTCTTT
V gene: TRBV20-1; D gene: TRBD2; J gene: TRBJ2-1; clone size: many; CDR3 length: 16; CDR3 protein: CSARDPRLALRDEQFF; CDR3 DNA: TGCAGTGCTAGAGATCCCCGACTAGCTCTGAGGGATGAGCAGTTCTTC
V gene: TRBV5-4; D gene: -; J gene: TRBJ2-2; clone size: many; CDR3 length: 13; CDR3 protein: CASSLEYTGELFF; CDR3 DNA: TGTGCCAGCAGCTTGGAGTACACCGGGGAGCTGTTTTTT
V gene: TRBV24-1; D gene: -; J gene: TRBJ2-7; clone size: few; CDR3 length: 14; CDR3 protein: CATSDADNPYEQYF; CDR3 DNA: TGTGCCACAAGTGACGCGGACAACCCCTACGAGCAGTACTTC
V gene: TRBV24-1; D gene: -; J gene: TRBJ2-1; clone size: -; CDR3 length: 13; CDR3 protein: CATSDPPHNDHFF; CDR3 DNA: TGTGCCACCAGTGATCCCCCCCACAATGATCATTTCTTC
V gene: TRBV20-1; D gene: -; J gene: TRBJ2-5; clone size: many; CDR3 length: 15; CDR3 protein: CSVSLGWGPRETQYF; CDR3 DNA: TGCAGTGTTAGTTTAGGGTGGGGTCCCCGGGAGACCCAGTACTTC
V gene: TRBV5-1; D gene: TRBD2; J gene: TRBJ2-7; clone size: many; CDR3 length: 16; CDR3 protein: CASSLTGTSGKYEQYF; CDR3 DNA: TGCGCCAGCAGCTTAACCGGGACTAGCGGGAAGTACGAGCAGTACTTC
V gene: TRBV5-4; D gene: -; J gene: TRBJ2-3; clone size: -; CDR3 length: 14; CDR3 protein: CASSLSGNTDTQYF; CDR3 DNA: TGTGCCAGCAGCTTGTCGGGGAACACAGATACGCAGTATTTT
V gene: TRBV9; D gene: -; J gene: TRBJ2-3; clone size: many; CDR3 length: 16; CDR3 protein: CASSVEDGSYTDTQYF; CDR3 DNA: TGTGCCAGCAGCGTAGAGGACGGGAGCTACACAGATACGCAGTATTTT
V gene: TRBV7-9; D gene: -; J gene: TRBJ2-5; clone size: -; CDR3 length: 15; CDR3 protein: CASSFELGLMETQYF; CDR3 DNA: TGTGCCAGCAGCTTTGAGCTGGGATTGATGGAGACCCAGTACTTC
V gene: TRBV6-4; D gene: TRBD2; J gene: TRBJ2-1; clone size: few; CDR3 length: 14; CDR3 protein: CASSWTSGYNEQFF; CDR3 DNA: TGTGCCAGCAGTTGGACTAGCGGTTACAATGAGCAGTTCTTC
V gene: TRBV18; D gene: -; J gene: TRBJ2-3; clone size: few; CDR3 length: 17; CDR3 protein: CASSPEQGAVRADTQYF; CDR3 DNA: TGTGCCAGCTCACCGGAACAGGGAGCGGTTCGGGCAGATACGCAGTATTTT
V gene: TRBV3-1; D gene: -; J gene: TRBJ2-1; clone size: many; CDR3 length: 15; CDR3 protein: CASSPARGSYNEQFF; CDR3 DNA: TGTGCCAGCAGCCCAGCCCGGGGGAGCTACAATGAGCAGTTCTTC
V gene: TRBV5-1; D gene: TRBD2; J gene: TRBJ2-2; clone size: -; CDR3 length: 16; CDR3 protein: CASSLGVAGVSGELFF; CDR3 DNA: TGCGCCAGCAGCTTGGGGGTAGCGGGAGTATCCGGGGAGCTGTTTTTT
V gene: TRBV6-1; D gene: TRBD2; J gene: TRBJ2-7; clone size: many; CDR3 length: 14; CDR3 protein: CASTPLAGAYEQYF; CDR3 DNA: TGTGCCAGCACACCGCTTGCGGGGGCCTACGAGCAGTACTTC